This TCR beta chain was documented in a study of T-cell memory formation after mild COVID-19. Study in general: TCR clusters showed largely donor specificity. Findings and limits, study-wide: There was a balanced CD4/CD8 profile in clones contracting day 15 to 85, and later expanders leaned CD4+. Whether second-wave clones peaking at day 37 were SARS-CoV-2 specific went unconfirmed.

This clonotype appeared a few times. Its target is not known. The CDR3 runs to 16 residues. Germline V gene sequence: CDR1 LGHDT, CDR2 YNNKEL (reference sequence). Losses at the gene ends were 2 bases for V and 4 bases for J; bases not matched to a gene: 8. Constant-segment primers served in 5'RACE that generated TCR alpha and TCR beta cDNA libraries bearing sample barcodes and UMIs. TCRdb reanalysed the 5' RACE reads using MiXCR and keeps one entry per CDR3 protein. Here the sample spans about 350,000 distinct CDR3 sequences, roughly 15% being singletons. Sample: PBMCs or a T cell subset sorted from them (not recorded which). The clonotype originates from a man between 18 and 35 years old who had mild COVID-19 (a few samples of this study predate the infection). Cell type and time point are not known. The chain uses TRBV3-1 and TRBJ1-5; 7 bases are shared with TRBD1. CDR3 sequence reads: CASSQWTGAGNQPQHF. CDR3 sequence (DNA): TGTGCCAGCAGCCAATGGACAGGAGCGGGTAATCAGCCCCAGCATTTT. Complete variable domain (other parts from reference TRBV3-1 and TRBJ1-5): DTAVSQTPKYLVTQMGNDKSIKCEQNLGHDTMYWYKQDSKKFLKIMFSYNNKELIINETVPNRFSPKSPDKAHLNLHINSLELGDSAVYFCASSQWTGAGNQPQHFGDGTRLSIL.